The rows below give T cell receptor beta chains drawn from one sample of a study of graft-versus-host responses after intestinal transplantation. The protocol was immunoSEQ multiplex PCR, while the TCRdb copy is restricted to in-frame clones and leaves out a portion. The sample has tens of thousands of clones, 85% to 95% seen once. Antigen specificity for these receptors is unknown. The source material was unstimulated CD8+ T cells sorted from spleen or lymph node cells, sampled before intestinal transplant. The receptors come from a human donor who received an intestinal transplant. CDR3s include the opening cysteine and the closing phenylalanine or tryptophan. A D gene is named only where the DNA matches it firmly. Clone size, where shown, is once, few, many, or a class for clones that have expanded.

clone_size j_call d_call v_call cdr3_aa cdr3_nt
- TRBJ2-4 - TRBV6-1 CASCEEAAGAKNIQYF TGTGCCAGCTGTGAAGAAGCGGCAGGGGCCAAAAACATTCAGTACTTC
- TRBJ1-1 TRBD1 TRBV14 CASSQVKTGDTEAFF TGTGCCAGCAGCCAAGTTAAGACAGGGGACACTGAAGCTTTCTTT
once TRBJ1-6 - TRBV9 CASSEGGDYNSPLHF TGTGCCAGCAGCGAAGGGGGAGACTATAATTCACCCCTCCACTTT
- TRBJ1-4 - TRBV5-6 CASSLGSEKLFF TGTGCCAGCAGCTTGGGATCGGAAAAACTGTTTTTT
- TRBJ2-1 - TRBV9 CASSVTPDRRQAEQFF TGTGCCAGCAGCGTGACCCCAGACAGACGACAAGCTGAGCAGTTCTTC
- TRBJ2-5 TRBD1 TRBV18 CASTSPATGKVVVEETQYF TGTGCCAGCACTTCCCCCGCGACAGGGAAAGTAGTTGTTGAAGAGACCCAGTACTTC
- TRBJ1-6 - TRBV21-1 CASSRDRGNSPLHF TGTGCCAGCAGCCGGGACAGGGGAAATTCACCCCTCCACTTT
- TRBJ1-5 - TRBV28 CASESHQPQHF TGTGCCAGCGAATCCCATCAGCCCCAGCATTTT
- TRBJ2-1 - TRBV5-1 CASSWDGSNEQFF TGCGCCAGCAGCTGGGATGGGAGCAATGAGCAGTTCTTC
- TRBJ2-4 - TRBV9 CASSGQGGQNIQYF TGTGCCAGCAGCGGCCAGGGGGGCCAAAACATTCAGTACTTC
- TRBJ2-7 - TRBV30 CAWSVGTGGLEQYF TGTGCCTGGAGTGTCGGGACTGGGGGACTCGAGCAGTACTTC
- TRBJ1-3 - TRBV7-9 CASTKQPSSGNTIYF TGTGCCAGCACCAAACAACCCAGCTCTGGAAACACCATATATTTT
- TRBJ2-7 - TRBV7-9 CASRESVSYEQYF TGTGCCAGCCGGGAGTCGGTCTCCTACGAGCAGTACTTC
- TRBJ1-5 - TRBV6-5 CASSHGRDSNQPQHF TGTGCCAGCAGTCACGGTAGGGACAGCAATCAGCCCCAGCATTTT
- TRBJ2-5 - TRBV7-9 CASSLVRGQETQYF TGTGCCAGCAGCTTAGTCAGGGGCCAAGAGACCCAGTACTTC
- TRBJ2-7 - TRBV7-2 CASSLGLDPYEQYF TGTGCCAGCAGCTTGGGTCTCGACCCCTACGAGCAGTACTTC
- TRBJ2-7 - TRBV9 CASSRGGGTLDEQYF TGTGCCAGCAGCCGAGGAGGCGGGACCTTAGACGAGCAGTACTTC
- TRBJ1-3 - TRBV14 CASSLRGNTIYF TGTGCCAGCAGCCTCAGGGGAAACACCATATATTTT
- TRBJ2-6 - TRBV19 CASSIDYDSPWGSGANVLTF TGTGCCAGTAGTATAGATTATGACTCCCCATGGGGCTCTGGGGCCAACGTCCTGACTTTC
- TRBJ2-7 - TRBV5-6 CASSSAEFSYEQYF TGTGCCAGCAGCTCGGCCGAATTTTCCTACGAGCAGTACTTC
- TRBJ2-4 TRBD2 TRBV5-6 CASSYTSGGAKNIQYF TGTGCCAGCAGCTACACTAGCGGGGGAGCCAAAAACATTCAGTACTTC
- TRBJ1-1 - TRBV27 CASSLTGTNTEAFF TGTGCCAGCAGTTTAACGGGGACGAACACTGAAGCTTTCTTT
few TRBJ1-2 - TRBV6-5 CASSYSPGARDGYTF TGTGCCAGCAGTTACTCACCCGGGGCCCGGGATGGCTACACCTTC
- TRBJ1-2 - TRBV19 CATLRGYGYTF TGTGCCACCTTAAGGGGATATGGCTACACCTTC
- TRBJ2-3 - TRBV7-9 CASRRGLVGSSASTDTQYF TGTGCCAGCAGGCGCGGTCTAGTCGGCTCTTCCGCTAGCACAGATACGCAGTATTTT
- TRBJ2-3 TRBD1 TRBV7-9 CASSAELGTDEDTQYF TGTGCCAGCAGCGCCGAGCTAGGGACAGACGAAGATACGCAGTATTTT
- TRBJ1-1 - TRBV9 CASSGGGVEAFF TGTGCCAGCAGCGGAGGTGGGGTTGAAGCTTTCTTT
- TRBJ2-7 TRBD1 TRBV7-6 CASSPTDRGYEQYF TGTGCCAGCAGCCCTACGGACAGGGGATACGAGCAGTACTTC
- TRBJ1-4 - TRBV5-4 CASSLRGANEKLFF TGTGCCAGCAGCTTGCGGGGAGCTAATGAAAAACTGTTTTTT
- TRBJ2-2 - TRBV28 CASTLLLHGYTGELFF TGTGCCAGCACTCTCCTGCTGCATGGTTACACCGGGGAGCTGTTTTTT
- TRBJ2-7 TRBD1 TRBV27 CASSSGTGPYEQYF TGTGCCAGCAGTTCCGGGACAGGCCCCTACGAGCAGTACTTC
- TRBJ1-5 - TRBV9 CASSVEGRADQPQHF TGTGCCAGCAGCGTAGAGGGCAGGGCGGATCAGCCCCAGCATTTT